Shown below are 3 T cell receptor beta chains from a single sample sequenced in a study of blood T cells in healthy people across ages. Combining a sample-barcoded 5' primer with a J-beta primer mix, a second PCR ran for 7 to 11 cycles. TCRdb redid the calling of the 5' RACE reads with MiXCR, one entry per CDR3 protein. The repertoire includes about 620,000 distinct CDR3 sequences, roughly 21% of them detected once, and more than 3% sits in the top ten. Material: blood. Every receptor here comes from a man between 65 and 80 years old in good health.

The J gene is TRBJ2-5, the V gene TRBV7-2; no definite D call. This CDR3 spans 16 amino acids. Germline V gene data show CDR1 as SGHTA and CDR2 as FQGNSA. Trimming took off 1 base at V and 1 base at J, with 13 bases between the two ends. Written as DNA, the CDR3 is TGTGCCAGCAGCTTAGTACCGAGTCCCCTCCAAGAGACCCAGTACTTC. Translation: CASSLVPSPLQETQYF.

This clonotype has only a few counts. The genes are TRBV20-1 and TRBJ2-1; tentative D call: TRBD2 (6 bases). V gave up 5 bases and J gave up 0 bases, with 8 bases separating them. The CDR3 extends over 13 amino acids. Germline CDR1 and CDR2: DFQATT and SNEGSKA (reference sequence). CDR3 sequence: CSASRDSYNEQFF. The CDR3 DNA reads TGCAGTGCTTCGCGGGACTCCTACAATGAGCAGTTCTTC.

The V gene is TRBV10-3, the J gene TRBJ2-3; TRBD2 is a possible D gene (6 bases). The CDR3 consists of 13 residues. Trimming removed 10 bases at V and 2 bases at J, with 13 bases between. Per germline, CDR1 ENHRY and CDR2 SYGVKD. CDR3 coding DNA: TGTGCCAGCGGGACTGGACCCACAGATACGCAGTATTTT. This sequence encodes CASGTGPTDTQYF.